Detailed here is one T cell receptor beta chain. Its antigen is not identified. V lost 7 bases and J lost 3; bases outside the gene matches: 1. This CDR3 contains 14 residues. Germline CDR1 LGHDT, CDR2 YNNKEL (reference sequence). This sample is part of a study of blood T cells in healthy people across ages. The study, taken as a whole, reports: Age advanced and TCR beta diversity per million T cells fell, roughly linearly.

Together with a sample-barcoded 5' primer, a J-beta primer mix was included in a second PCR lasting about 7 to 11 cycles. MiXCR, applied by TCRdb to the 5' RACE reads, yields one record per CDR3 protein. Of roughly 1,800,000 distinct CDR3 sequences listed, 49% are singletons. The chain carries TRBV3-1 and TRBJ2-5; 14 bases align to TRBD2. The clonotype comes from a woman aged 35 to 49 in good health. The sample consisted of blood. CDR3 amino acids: CASKTSGGEETQYF. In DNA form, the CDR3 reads TGTGCCAGCAAGACTAGCGGGGGGGAAGAGACCCAGTACTTC.